The next 17 T cell receptor beta chains were all read from a single sample in a study of TIL therapy for anti-PD-1-resistant metastatic lung cancer. The immunoSEQ assay was v3. Only in-frame clones appear in the TCRdb table, and some are missing; sequencing was by immunoSEQ multiplex PCR. The table shows approximately 92,000 clones, with about three fifths occurring only once. Stated time point: pre-treatment sample, taken before nivolumab and TIL therapy. Tumor tissue came from excised metastases, mostly pleural nodules or supraclavicular lymph nodes. The specimen comprised tumor tissue, sampled at baseline. All receptors come from a person between 25 and 80 years old with non-small cell lung cancer.

The chain uses TRBV15 and TRBJ1-3; 9 bases agree with TRBD1. The V and J ends lost 3 bases and 9 bases, in that order; junction bases with no gene match: 9. The germline gives CDR1 LNHNV, CDR2 YYDKDF (reference sequence). The CDR3 is 15 residues long. For the CDR3, the DNA is TGTGCCACCAGCAGCAACCCGGGACAGGGATCCACCATATATTTT. It is translated as CATSSNPGQGSTIYF.

This chain links TRBV10-2 with TRBJ1-1; no reliable D call. Between the trimmed V and J ends, which lost 2 bases and 2 bases, there was a span of 3 bases. Germline values: CDR1 WSHSY, CDR2 SAAADI. The CDR3 totals 12 residues. CDR3 protein: CASSETNTEAFF. Written as DNA, the CDR3 is TGCGCCAGCAGTGAGACCAACACTGAAGCTTTCTTT.

In this sample, this clone turned up a few times. The chain combines TRBV29-1 with TRBJ1-3; D gene uncertain. Per germline, CDR1 SQVTM and CDR2 ANQGSEA. This CDR3 spans 11 amino acids. V was clipped by 7 bases and J by 4 bases, with 8 bases between them. The CDR3 region has the DNA TGCAGCGCCTTTCGGGGAAACACCATATATTTT. Encoded protein: CSAFRGNTIYF.

The rearrangement uses TRBV9 and TRBJ2-1; 8 bases align to TRBD2. CDR3 length: 16 amino acids. V shed 2 bases and J 0 bases; nucleotides not matched to a gene: 4. Germline CDR1 SGDLS, CDR2 YYNGEE. CDR3 amino acids: CASSVISGSSYNEQFF. The CDR3 DNA follows: TGTGCCAGCAGCGTTATCAGCGGGAGCTCCTACAATGAGCAGTTCTTC.

The chain couples TRBV12-2 to TRBJ1-5. TRBV12-2 represents a pseudogene. CDR3 length equals 15 residues. Here the CDR3 reads CASRLSERGDQPQHF. In DNA, the CDR3 is TGTGCAAGTCGCCTCTCAGAGCGGGGAGATCAGCCCCAGCATTTT.

This chain connects TRBV20-1 to TRBJ2-1; TRBD2 agrees at 16 bases. The V and J ends lost 6 bases and 5 bases, in that order; junction bases with no gene match: 13. Germline V CDR1 and CDR2: DFQATT, SNEGSKA (reference sequence). The CDR3 has 18 residues. Here the CDR3 reads CSASGTSGGAGLDNEQFF. Here the CDR3 DNA reads TGCAGTGCCAGTGGGACTAGCGGGGGGGCTGGGCTAGACAATGAGCAGTTCTTC.

Many counts were recorded for this clone. This rearrangement joins TRBV27 to TRBJ2-3; D ambiguous. V was shortened by 3 bases and J by 4 bases, with 14 bases between the two germline ends. CDR1 is MNHEY, CDR2 SMNVEV, per germline (reference sequence). The CDR3 sequence is 15 residues long. CDR3 coding DNA: TGTGCCAGCAGTTTTGGGCCCCTGATAGCAGATACGCAGTATTTT. Translated: CASSFGPLIADTQYF.

The chain combines TRBV5-1 with TRBJ2-7; 7 positions match TRBD1. CDR1 is SGHRS, CDR2 YFSETQ, per germline. V dropped 4 bases and J dropped 3; count of bases not matched to a gene: 7. This CDR3 region has 14 residues. This CDR3 is CASSPGQAGYEQYF. In nucleotides, the CDR3 is TGCGCCAGCAGCCCTGGACAGGCGGGCTACGAGCAGTACTTC.

The genes are TRBV3-1 (or the pseudogene TRBV3-2) and TRBJ2-3; 11 bases line up with TRBD2. CDR3 length: 15 amino acids. Germline CDR1 and CDR2: LGHDT and YNNKEL (reference sequence). With V trimmed by 2 bases and J by 3 bases, 1 base remained unmatched. DNA of the CDR3: TGTGCCAGCAGCCAAACTAGCGGGAGAACAGATACGCAGTATTTT. This codes for CASSQTSGRTDTQYF.

The chain employs TRBV14 and TRBJ2-7; 9 bases are a match to TRBD2. The CDR3 consists of 16 residues. Germline V gives CDR1 SGHDN, CDR2 FVKESK. V trimming: 3 bases; J trimming: 0 bases; junction bases outside the gene matches: 6. In DNA form, the CDR3 reads TGTGCCAGCAGCCAGTGGATTAGCGGGAGCTCCTACGAGCAGTACTTC. This gives the protein CASSQWISGSSYEQYF.

The chain joins TRBV6-2 or TRBV6-3 to TRBJ2-7, with D possibly called TRBD1 or TRBD2 (7 bases each). The V end lost 0 bases, the J end lost 6 bases, and 15 bases lay between the germline ends. Germline CDR1 and CDR2: MNHEY and SVGEGT. The CDR3 is 15 residues long. The CDR3 bases are TGTGCCAGCAGTTACTCGAGGGGGCGGGGGATCGAGCAGTACTTC. Amino acid sequence: CASSYSRGRGIEQYF.

The rearrangement joins TRBV10-3 to TRBJ1-5; D gene ambiguous. This CDR3 spans 15 amino acids. V was clipped by 4 bases and J by 3 bases, with 13 bases between them. The germline CDR1 and CDR2 sequences are ENHRY and SYGVKD. The CDR3 sequence: CAISGSQNYNQPQHF. As DNA, the CDR3 is TGTGCCATCAGTGGTAGTCAGAATTACAATCAGCCCCAGCATTTT.

The rearrangement uses TRBV7-2 and TRBJ1-1, with 7 bases lining up with TRBD1. The CDR3 runs to 15 residues. Germline loops: CDR1 SGHTA, CDR2 FQGNSA. J gave up 4 bases and V 1 base, and 6 bases lay outside the gene matches. The CDR3 is CASSLEGGQITEAFF. CDR3 nucleotide sequence: TGTGCCAGCAGCTTAGAGGGGGGACAGATCACTGAAGCTTTCTTT.

The chain employs TRBV19 and TRBJ2-3; D not certain. V was pared by 3 bases and J by 2 bases, with 15 bases between. Germline V CDR1 and CDR2: LNHDA, SQIVND (reference sequence). This CDR3 spans 16 amino acids. CDR3 nucleotides: TGTGCCAGTAGTATTAAATCCCGCCAGCCCACAGATACGCAGTATTTT. It specifies CASSIKSRQPTDTQYF.

This clone was seen many times. The DNA for the CDR3 is TGTGCCAGCAGCCAAGTAGGGCGCCAAGAGACCCAGTACTTC. It is translated as CASSQVGRQETQYF. The rearrangement uses TRBV4-2 and TRBJ2-5; no definite D call. The CDR3 spans 14 residues. The germline gives CDR1 LGHNA, CDR2 YNFKEQ. The V gene lost 1 base and the J gene lost 1 base, with 7 bases spanning the gap.

This clone showed up just a few times. The chain links TRBV5-6 to TRBJ2-2; the D gene is possibly TRBD1 (6 bases). The CDR3 is 14 amino acids. Germline CDR1 reads SGHDT; CDR2 reads YYEEEE. V was trimmed by 6 bases and J by 0 bases, leaving 9 bases between them. The CDR3 reads CASTRGANTGELFF. The CDR3 DNA reads TGTGCCAGCACCAGGGGTGCGAACACCGGGGAGCTGTTTTTT.

The V gene is TRBV28, the J gene TRBJ1-2; weak D call: TRBD1 (6 bases). Germline CDR1 and CDR2: MDHEN and SYDVKM. This CDR3 has 13 residues. With 7 bases removed from V and 4 bases from J, the gap between germline ends came to 13 bases. CDR3 sequence: CASKKTGLYGYTF. In DNA, the CDR3 is TGTGCCAGCAAGAAGACAGGCCTCTATGGCTACACCTTC.